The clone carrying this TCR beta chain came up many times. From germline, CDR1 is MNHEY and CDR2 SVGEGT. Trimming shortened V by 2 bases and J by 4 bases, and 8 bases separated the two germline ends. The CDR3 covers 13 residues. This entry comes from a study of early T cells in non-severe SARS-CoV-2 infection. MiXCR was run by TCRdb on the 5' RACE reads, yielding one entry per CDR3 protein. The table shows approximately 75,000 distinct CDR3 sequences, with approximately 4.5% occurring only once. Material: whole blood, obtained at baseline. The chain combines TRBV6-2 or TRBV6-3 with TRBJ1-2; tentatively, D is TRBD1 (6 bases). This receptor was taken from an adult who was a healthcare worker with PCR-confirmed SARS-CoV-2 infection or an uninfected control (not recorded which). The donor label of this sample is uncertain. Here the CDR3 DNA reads TGTGCCAGCAGTTACGACAGGAGCTATGGCTACACCTTC. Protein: CASSYDRSYGYTF.